The sequence of this T cell receptor (beta chain) was determined in a study of beta chain features in type 1 diabetes (dated by TCRdb to the late 2010s). Study-wide context: Patients and healthy donors did not differ in mean age, gender distribution, total cell number or subset yield. A total of roughly 98,000,000 sorted cells were examined across all samples, and a strong correlation was observed between cell number per subset and RNA yield. The study compared the TCRB repertoires of sorted circulating CD4+ T cell subsets in recently diagnosed type 1 diabetes patients with those in matched healthy donors. Regulatory and stem cell-like memory subsets were obtained from only 8 patients and about eight healthy donors, while naive and central memory subsets were obtained from all 30 or so donors. Broader findings and caveats from the paper: Only small numbers of individuals were included in the HLA sub-analyses, which left unresolved whether HLA type had any influence on TCRB rearrangement. Because cDNA was sequenced instead of genomic DNA, activated cells with high expression could be over-represented, although the groups did not differ in activation or CD3 levels. The naive, central memory and regulatory TCRB repertoires appeared to resemble one another more closely among patients than among healthy donors. Shorter templates might be favored by PCR, yet because patient and control samples were amplified and corrected together, any such skew would affect both groups equally. At VDJ recombination sites, patients with type 1 diabetes made fewer insertions and deleted more nucleotides, a pattern implying thymic rearrangement abnormalities. A moderate but significant shortening of TCRB CDR3 length was observed in type 1 diabetes patients in all four CD4+ subsets.

Each donor gave one peripheral blood draw, averaging roughly 100 mL, which was collected into heparinised tubes. A BD FACSAria II was used to sort naive, central memory, regulatory and stem cell-like memory CD4+ T cells with a panel that included CD45RO, CCR7, CD25, CD127, CD95 and CD27. All sorted populations exceeded 95% purity. PBMCs were isolated immediately by Lymphoprep density gradient centrifugation and stained directly without culture. So that batch effects would be minimized, each experiment stained and sorted samples in pairs, pairing one healthy donor with one patient. This clone was counted between two and nine times. Its binding antigen is unknown. Base qualities are missing; no much larger clone stands one base away. The entire isolated RNA was reverse transcribed using the High Capacity cDNA Reverse Transcription Kit, and thus expressed TCRB transcripts were sequenced. Deep immunoSEQ sequencing was performed on naive, central memory and regulatory T cell samples, with an average of about 3.57 million total reads per sample. Sorted cells were lysed in RLT buffer and RNA was extracted with DNase-treated RNeasy Micro or Mini kits, depending on cell number. Each cell subset was processed on its own to prevent cross-contamination, while patient and healthy donor samples were processed together. The immunoSEQ multiplex PCR was used to amplify TCRB sequences from cDNA, yielding 87-bp fragments that span the CDR3 region. Sequencing of the amplicons was done on the Illumina HiSeq platform. On the study's bioinformatics: Synthetic template baselines were used to correct PCR bias computationally, reads within Hamming distance 2 were collapsed, and singletons that could not be merged were discarded. Reads were aligned to IMGT to assign V, D and J genes, CDR3 length, and insertions or deletions at six rearrangement sites. Within each subset, clonotype counts were normalized to sorted cell number, after which true diversity and Gini coefficients were computed with the tcR R package. Repertoire sharing was quantified using the overlap coefficient calculated on TCRB nucleotide sequences. Not all clones reach the TCRdb copy of this immuneACCESS table, which keeps in-frame sequences only. Checked studies attribute under half of the gap to unresolved V genes and leave the rest unexplained. V and J calls and clone size come straight from that table; D and trimming were deduced from the DNA. The sample table shows under 350,000 clones, and around 7.8% are seen once. Together, the top ten hold roughly 1% of the sample.

V is cut back by 4 bases and J by 5 bases, with 5 bases in the junction unmatched. The CDR1 and CDR2 encoded by the germline V gene are KGHSH and LQKENI. The CDR3 contains 14 residues, cysteine and phenylalanine counted. The sequence is cut down to CDR3 DNA, 42 bases in frame from base 1. Sequencing input: central memory CD4+ T cells from blood. The sequence was obtained from a woman younger than 35 in good health. The chain is made from TRBV18 and TRBJ1-1; the junction holds 9 bases that match TRBD1. The CDR3 region has the sequence CASSRGQGATEAFF. The DNA sequence is as follows: TGTGCCAGCTCACGGGGACAGGGCGCTACTGAAGCTTTCTTT.